This TCR beta chain appears in the sequencing data of a study of blood T cell repertoires in COVID-19. Method: immunoSEQ multiplex PCR; TCRdb's copy keeps in-frame clones and lacks some. Of just over 150,000 clones detected, 82% appear once; the ten largest clones hold approximately 22%. The V gene's germline CDR1 is SGHRS and CDR2 YFSETQ. The V gene lost 0 bases and the J gene lost 7 bases, with 13 bases spanning the gap. The CDR3 loop spans 15 amino acids. The receptor was isolated from a woman of 80 years or more with acute or convalescent COVID-19. V usage is TRBV5-1 and J usage is TRBJ1-4; D might be TRBD1 (5 bases). The sample was peripheral blood. DNA for the CDR3: TGCGCCAGCAGCTTGGGGGGCCGATTAGGTGAAAAACTGTTTTTT. It yields the protein CASSLGGRLGEKLFF. The whole variable domain, remainder taken from reference TRBV5-1 and TRBJ1-4, is KAGVTQTPRYLIKTRGQQVTLSCSPISGHRSVSWYQQTPGQGLQFLFEYFSETQRNKGNFPGRFSGRQFSNSRSEMNVSTLELGDSALYLCASSLGGRLGEKLFFGSGTQLSVL.